A selection of T cell receptor beta chains follows, all from one sample in a study of T-cell memory formation after mild COVID-19. TCRdb passed the 5' RACE reads through MiXCR, listing each CDR3 protein once. Altogether just over 300,000 distinct CDR3 sequences are present, 15% to 20% being singletons, with the ten largest covering over 20%. The source material was PBMCs or a T cell subset sorted from them (not recorded which). Source of these receptors: a man between 18 and 29 years old who had mild COVID-19 (a few samples of this study predate the infection). Cell type and time point are not known. Each CDR3 is given with its conserved first and last residue. A D gene is named only where the DNA matches it firmly. Some rows mark clone size as missing; the rest say once, few, many or name a class of expanded clone.

j_call v_call d_call clone_size cdr3_aa cdr3_nt
TRBJ2-1 TRBV18 . . CASSPGWGSSYNEQFF TGTGCCAGCTCACCAGGTTGGGGGAGTTCTTACAATGAGCAGTTCTTC
TRBJ2-5 TRBV11-1 TRBD2 many CASSLGGLAGQETQYF TGTGCCAGCAGCTTAGGGGGACTAGCGGGACAAGAGACCCAGTACTTC
TRBJ2-1 TRBV7-2 . few CASSLGTPRYNEQFF TGTGCCAGCAGCCTTGGGACCCCAAGATACAATGAGCAGTTCTTC
TRBJ2-2 TRBV5-6 . . CASSLVADGELFF TGTGCCAGCAGCTTGGTGGCGGACGGGGAGCTGTTTTTT
TRBJ2-1 TRBV20-1 . . CSAREGREFF TGCAGTGCTAGAGAGGGAAGGGAGTTCTTC
TRBJ2-7 TRBV4-1 TRBD1 few CASSQRGGDRAYEQYF TGCGCCAGCAGCCAGAGGGGGGGGGACAGGGCCTACGAGCAGTACTTC
TRBJ1-5 TRBV6-6 . . CASRTSGTSTTQPQHF TGTGCCAGCAGGACTTCCGGGACGTCAACGACTCAGCCCCAGCATTTT
TRBJ2-2 TRBV19 . . CASSMGSPTGELFF TGTGCCAGTAGTATGGGTAGTCCCACCGGGGAGCTGTTTTTT
TRBJ2-3 TRBV5-1 . many CASSPRYGNPTDTQYF TGCGCCAGCAGCCCCCGCTACGGAAACCCCACAGATACGCAGTATTTT
TRBJ1-6 TRBV4-1 . few CASSQDRGTAQALHF TGCGCCAGCAGCCAAGATCGGGGAACAGCCCAGGCCCTCCACTTT
TRBJ2-5 TRBV29-1 . . CSVQEGNQETQYF TGCAGCGTTCAGGAAGGAAACCAAGAGACCCAGTACTTC
TRBJ2-5 TRBV2 TRBD2 many CAGGLAGGGTQYF TGTGCCGGTGGACTAGCGGGGGGAGGGACCCAGTACTTC
TRBJ1-5 TRBV15 . many CATSRDLQVNQPQHF TGTGCCACCAGCAGAGATTTGCAGGTCAATCAGCCCCAGCATTTT
TRBJ1-2 TRBV25-1 . few CASTEGGTNYGYTF TGTGCCAGCACCGAAGGGGGGACCAACTATGGCTACACCTTC
TRBJ2-3 TRBV4-3 . few CASSQGLNSDTQYF TGCGCCAGCAGCCAAGGCCTAAACTCAGATACGCAGTATTTT
TRBJ1-5 TRBV2 . few CASGTAAVTTSNQPQHF TGTGCCAGCGGGACGGCTGCCGTCACAACTAGCAATCAGCCCCAGCATTTT
TRBJ1-1 TRBV5-1 . many CASSWGISAGAEAFF TGCGCCAGCAGCTGGGGGATCTCCGCTGGGGCTGAAGCTTTCTTT
TRBJ1-2 TRBV5-1 TRBD1 . CASSFETGARYGYTF TGCGCCAGCAGCTTCGAGACAGGGGCGAGATATGGCTACACCTTC
TRBJ2-2 TRBV5-1 . . CASSSTANTGELFF TGCGCCAGCAGCTCGACAGCGAACACCGGGGAGCTGTTTTTT
TRBJ1-4 TRBV5-1 . . CASSLGSLSTNEKLFF TGCGCCAGCAGCTTGGGCAGTCTCTCAACTAATGAAAAACTGTTTTTT
TRBJ1-4 TRBV9 . . CASSVEAGEYPREKLFF TGTGCCAGCAGCGTAGAGGCAGGAGAGTATCCCCGCGAAAAACTGTTTTTT
TRBJ2-5 TRBV7-9 . few CASGKTQYF TGTGCCAGCGGGAAGACCCAGTACTTC
TRBJ2-2 TRBV28 . many CASSLTHNTGELFF TGTGCCAGCAGTCTGACCCATAACACCGGGGAGCTGTTTTTT
TRBJ1-4 TRBV12-3/TRBV12-4 . . CASSRVGNEKLFF TGTGCCAGCAGTCGCGTGGGAAATGAAAAACTGTTTTTT
TRBJ2-5 TRBV6-1 TRBD1 . CALHRGQVSETQYF TGTGCCCTCCACAGGGGGCAGGTATCAGAGACCCAGTACTTC
TRBJ1-1 TRBV6-5 . . CASSPAGRENTEAFF TGTGCCAGCAGCCCCGCCGGACGGGAGAACACTGAAGCTTTCTTT
TRBJ2-1 TRBV5-4 . few CASSLDGWGREQFF TGTGCCAGCAGCTTGGATGGCTGGGGTAGGGAGCAGTTCTTC
TRBJ2-5 TRBV10-3 TRBD1 few CASLPGTGLVQETQYF TGTGCCAGCCTCCCCGGGACAGGGCTTGTTCAAGAGACCCAGTACTTC
TRBJ1-2 TRBV20-1 . many CSARDSGVYYTF TGCAGTGCTAGAGATTCCGGGGTCTACTACACCTTC
TRBJ2-3 TRBV20-1 TRBD1 . CGGQGSGQGEDTQYF TGCGGGGGACAGGGTTCGGGACAGGGGGAAGATACGCAGTATTTT
TRBJ2-2 TRBV28 . . CASSSLSTSNTGELFF TGTGCCAGCAGTTCTTTGAGCACCTCGAACACCGGGGAGCTGTTTTTT
TRBJ1-1 TRBV9 . . CASSVRLNTEAFF TGTGCCAGCAGCGTACGGTTGAACACTGAAGCTTTCTTT
TRBJ2-1 TRBV20-1 . few CSASPAIVEFF TGCAGTGCTAGCCCTGCGATTGTGGAGTTCTTC
TRBJ2-2 TRBV7-9 TRBD2 . CASKIFREGLVNTGELFF TGTGCCAGCAAGATCTTCCGGGAGGGGTTAGTTAACACCGGGGAGCTGTTTTTT
TRBJ2-3 TRBV6-6 . . CASKSRGGTDTQYF TGTGCCAGCAAATCCCGTGGGGGCACAGATACGCAGTATTTT
TRBJ1-6 TRBV20-1 . . CSARDPGRATYNSPLHF TGCAGTGCTAGAGACCCAGGGAGGGCCACCTATAATTCACCCCTCCACTTT
TRBJ2-6 TRBV6-2/TRBV6-3 . few CASSYLQGGSGANVLTF TGTGCCAGCAGTTATTTACAGGGGGGGTCTGGGGCCAACGTCCTGACTTTC
TRBJ2-3 TRBV2 TRBD2 . CATSPGLAEADTQYF TGTGCCACCAGCCCGGGACTAGCGGAGGCAGATACGCAGTATTTT
TRBJ1-1 TRBV12-3/TRBV12-4 . once CASSFSMGRNTEAFF TGTGCCAGCAGTTTCTCAATGGGGCGGAACACTGAAGCTTTCTTT
TRBJ1-2 TRBV29-1 . . CSVEDEVRTPYGYTF TGCAGCGTTGAAGATGAAGTTAGGACGCCCTATGGCTACACCTTC
TRBJ2-1 TRBV9 . few CASSVVGLGGHEQFF TGTGCCAGCAGCGTTGTTGGGCTAGGTGGGCATGAGCAGTTCTTC
TRBJ2-1 TRBV20-1 TRBD2 few CSADGSGAGGNEQFF TGCAGTGCTGACGGCTCGGGAGCGGGGGGCAATGAGCAGTTCTTC
TRBJ1-6 TRBV5-1 . . CASSLAGERNSPLHF TGCGCCAGCAGCTTGGCAGGGGAGCGAAATTCACCCCTCCACTTT
TRBJ1-1 TRBV6-1 . . CASRNLMNTEAFF TGTGCCAGCAGAAATTTGATGAACACTGAAGCTTTCTTT
TRBJ1-4 TRBV3-1 TRBD1 . CASSHRTGGEEKLFF TGTGCCAGCAGCCATCGGACAGGGGGCGAGGAAAAACTGTTTTTT
TRBJ2-7 TRBV6-1 . . CASSEISSYEQYF TGTGCCAGCAGTGAGATCAGCTCCTACGAGCAGTACTTC
TRBJ2-6 TRBV7-9 . . CASTGPGHTYSGANVLTF TGTGCCAGCACCGGCCCGGGACACACCTACTCTGGGGCCAACGTCCTGACTTTC
TRBJ2-5 TRBV12-3/TRBV12-4 TRBD2 . CASSPSPRLAGWETQYF TGTGCCAGCAGTCCGAGTCCCCGGCTAGCGGGGTGGGAGACCCAGTACTTC
TRBJ2-5 TRBV2 TRBD1 . CASSAGQGARETQYF TGTGCCAGCAGTGCTGGACAGGGGGCCCGAGAGACCCAGTACTTC
TRBJ2-5 TRBV29-1 . few CSVGRTAQETQYF TGCAGCGTTGGCCGGACCGCCCAAGAGACCCAGTACTTC